Included here is one TCR beta chain sequence, with context. The antigen is not known. This specimen belongs to a study of cytomegalovirus exposure and HLA in healthy donors. Study-wide points: Apart from CMV serostatus, no immune exposure information was available.

The CDR3 is made up of 14 amino acids. V shed 6 bases and J shed 3 bases, with 15 bases lying between them. CDR1 is MNHEY and CDR2 is SMNVEV in the germline V gene (reference sequence). The PCR used 60 Vbeta and 13 Jbeta primers. Measured with immunoSEQ multiplex PCR; TCRdb has only the in-frame clones, and not every one. The table lists 90,000 to 100,000 clones, around 68% of them singletons, with 2% to 3% in the top ten. The specimen sequenced was PBMCs. This clonotype originated in a man in his fifties or sixties in good health and CMV-seronegative. The chain combines TRBV27 with TRBJ2-7; tentative D call: TRBD1 (7 bases). The CDR3 DNA is TGTGCCAGCAGCCGGGGGACAGCCCTCTACGAGCAGTACTTC. This gives the protein CASSRGTALYEQYF.